What follows are 10 T cell receptor beta chains derived from one specimen sequenced in a study of CD8 T cells in Susac syndrome (dated by TCRdb to between 2018 and 2021). The library was prepared using the immunoSEQ multiplex PCR assay. RNA was extracted using the RNeasy kit, and roughly 0.5 to 1 ug of the RNA was reverse transcribed with random hexamers. TCRdb passed the public sequencing reads through fastp at Q25 and MiXCR, retaining productive beta sequences. Rows with a matching CDR3 protein are joined into one entry that keeps the most common DNA and genes. The sample yields fewer than 150,000 distinct CDR3 sequences; just under 95% were counted once. The top ten clones comprise about 0.18% of the sample. Sequenced sample: CD8+ T cells from PBMCs. Source of these receptors: a human donor with Susac syndrome.

This chain connects TRBV29-1 to TRBJ2-2; possibly TRBD1 for D (5 bases). The V end was cut by 5 bases, the J end by 6 bases, with 22 bases between. This CDR3 has 16 residues. Germline V lookup: CDR1 SQVTM, CDR2 ANQGSEA. The CDR3: CSVPSSLGLPPGELFF. In DNA form, the CDR3 reads TGCAGCGTTCCCTCAAGTTTGGGGCTCCCCCCCGGGGAGCTGTTTTTT.

The V and J genes are TRBV21-1 and TRBJ2-5; the DNA was not compared with TRBD2, the D call given in the table. TRBV21-1 corresponds to a pseudogene. CDR3 length equals 13 residues. The CDR3 DNA reads as TGTGCCACCCGACTAGCGGCCCAAGAGACCCAGTACTTC. As protein: CATRLAAQETQYF.

The V gene is TRBV6-4, the J gene TRBJ2-2, with 8 bases lining up with TRBD1. V dropped 5 bases and J dropped 5; count of bases not matched to a gene: 7. Germline CDR1 and CDR2: MRHNA and SNTAGT. The CDR3 extends over 15 amino acids. This CDR3 reads CASSPRTGPTGELFF. CDR3 nucleotides: TGTGCCAGCAGTCCTCGGACAGGGCCGACCGGGGAGCTGTTTTTT.

This clonotype was found once. The rearrangement uses TRBV18 and TRBJ1-2; 10 nucleotides match TRBD1. Looked up from germline, CDR1 is KGHSH and CDR2 is LQKENI. The CDR3 has 14 residues. J gave up 7 bases and V 5 bases, and 7 bases lay outside the gene matches. CDR3 in amino acids: CASSDPGQGIGYTF. The CDR3 DNA follows: TGTGCCAGCTCAGATCCGGGACAGGGGATTGGCTACACCTTC.

The J gene is TRBJ2-7, the V gene TRBV30, with TRBD2 as a possible D gene (5 bases). There are 13 residues in the CDR3. V lost 4 bases and J lost 4, with 14 bases in between. Germline V gives CDR1 GTSNPN, CDR2 SVGIG (reference sequence). CDR3 amino acids: CAWTRDGGYEQYF. The CDR3, as DNA: TGTGCCTGGACCCGCGATGGCGGGTACGAGCAGTACTTC.

This sequence joins TRBV7-6 and TRBJ2-3; 7 bases fit TRBD2. J lost 1 base, V lost 5 bases, and 3 bases had no gene match. Germline CDR1 reads SGHVS; CDR2 reads FNYEAQ. CDR3 length: 14 residues. The CDR3 DNA is TGTGCCAGCAGCCAAAGCGGGGGCACAGATACGCAGTATTTT. Its protein product is CASSQSGGTDTQYF.

The J gene is TRBJ1-2, the V gene TRBV19; D might be TRBD1 (5 bases). The V gene lost 5 bases and the J gene lost 5 bases, with 9 bases spanning the gap. Germline values: CDR1 LNHDA, CDR2 SQIVND (reference sequence). The CDR3 is 12 amino acids. The DNA for the CDR3 is TGTGCCAGTAGTCCCGGGACGTATGGCTACACCTTC. The encoded protein is CASSPGTYGYTF.

The chain couples TRBV2 to TRBJ2-1; 12 positions match TRBD2. There are 15 residues in the CDR3. The V segment lost 6 bases and the J segment 1 base; nucleotides outside the gene matches: 1. Germline loops: CDR1 SNHLY, CDR2 FYNNEI. CDR3: CASRTSGSSYNEQFF. The CDR3 nucleotides read TGTGCCAGCAGGACTAGCGGGAGTTCCTACAATGAGCAGTTCTTC.

V and J are TRBV20-1 and TRBJ2-1, with D possibly matching TRBD2 (6 bases). With 4 bases removed from V and 4 bases from J, the gap between germline ends came to 17 bases. CDR1 and CDR2 from the germline V gene are DFQATT and SNEGSKA (reference sequence). This CDR3 contains 15 residues. The DNA for the CDR3 is TGCAGTGCTACGAGTTCGGGAGTTTCGTACAATGAGCAGTTCTTC. As protein: CSATSSGVSYNEQFF.

The chain is built from TRBV7-6 and TRBJ2-5; TRBD1 or TRBD2 may be the D gene (5 bases each). CDR1 is SGHVS and CDR2 is FNYEAQ in the germline V gene. V lost 4 bases to trimming and J lost 4 bases, with 22 bases between them. The CDR3 has 17 residues. This chain's CDR3 is CASSSIGPGPGGETQYF. The CDR3 DNA follows: TGTGCCAGCAGCTCGATAGGCCCGGGACCTGGGGGAGAGACCCAGTACTTC.